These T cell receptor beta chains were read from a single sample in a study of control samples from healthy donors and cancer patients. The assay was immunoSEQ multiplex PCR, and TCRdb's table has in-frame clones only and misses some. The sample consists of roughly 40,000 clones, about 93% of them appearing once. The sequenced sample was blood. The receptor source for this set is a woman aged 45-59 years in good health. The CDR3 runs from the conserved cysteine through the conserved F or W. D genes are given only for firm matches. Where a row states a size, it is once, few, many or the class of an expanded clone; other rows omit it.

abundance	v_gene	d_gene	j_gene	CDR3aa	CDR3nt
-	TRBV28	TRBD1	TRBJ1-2	CASRANRGNGYTF	TGTGCCAGCAGGGCAAACAGGGGGAATGGCTACACCTTC
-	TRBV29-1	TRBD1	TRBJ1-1	CSVRAGGSGTEAFF	TGCAGCGTTAGGGCAGGGGGCTCGGGCACTGAAGCTTTCTTT
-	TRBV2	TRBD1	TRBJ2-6	CASRDRVLGANVLTF	TGTGCCAGCAGAGACAGGGTATTAGGGGCCAACGTCCTGACTTTC
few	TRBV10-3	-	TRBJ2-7	CAIRTSGQSYEQYF	TGTGCCATCCGTACATCGGGACAATCCTACGAGCAGTACTTC
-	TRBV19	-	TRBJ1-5	CASARDPGQPQHF	TGTGCCAGTGCTCGGGACCCGGGGCAGCCCCAGCATTTT
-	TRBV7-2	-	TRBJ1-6	CASSLGDYNSPLHF	TGTGCCAGCAGCCTAGGGGACTATAATTCACCCCTCCACTTT
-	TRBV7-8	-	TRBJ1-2	CASSRNGDYGYTF	TGTGCCAGCAGCCGCAACGGTGACTATGGCTACACCTTC
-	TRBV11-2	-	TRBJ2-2	CASSLGIWRTGELFF	TGTGCCAGCAGCTTAGGTATCTGGCGCACCGGGGAGCTGTTTTTT
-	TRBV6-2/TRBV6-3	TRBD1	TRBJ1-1	CASSRSTGVLGEAFF	TGTGCCAGCAGCCGTTCGACAGGGGTCCTTGGTGAAGCTTTCTTT
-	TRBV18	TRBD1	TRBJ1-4	CASSSSYGTGPGEKLFF	TGTGCCAGCTCATCCAGTTACGGGACAGGCCCTGGTGAAAAACTGTTTTTT
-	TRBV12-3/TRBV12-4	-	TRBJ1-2	CASSTTGSYGYTF	TGTGCCAGCAGCACTACAGGGAGCTATGGCTACACCTTC
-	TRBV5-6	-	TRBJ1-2	CASSLGDTTLWDYGYTF	TGTGCCAGCAGCTTGGGGGATACGACTCTCTGGGACTATGGCTACACCTTC
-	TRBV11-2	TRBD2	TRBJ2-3	CASSPRVAGSTTDTQYF	TGTGCCAGCAGCCCTCGGGTAGCGGGGTCTACCACAGATACGCAGTATTTT
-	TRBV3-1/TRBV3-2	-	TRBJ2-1	CASSQDLDEQFF	TGTGCCAGCAGCCAAGATCTCGATGAGCAGTTCTTC
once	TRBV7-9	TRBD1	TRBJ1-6	CASSPSPGTGSGITSPLHF	TGTGCCAGCAGCCCTAGTCCCGGGACAGGGTCGGGTATCACTTCACCCCTCCACTTT